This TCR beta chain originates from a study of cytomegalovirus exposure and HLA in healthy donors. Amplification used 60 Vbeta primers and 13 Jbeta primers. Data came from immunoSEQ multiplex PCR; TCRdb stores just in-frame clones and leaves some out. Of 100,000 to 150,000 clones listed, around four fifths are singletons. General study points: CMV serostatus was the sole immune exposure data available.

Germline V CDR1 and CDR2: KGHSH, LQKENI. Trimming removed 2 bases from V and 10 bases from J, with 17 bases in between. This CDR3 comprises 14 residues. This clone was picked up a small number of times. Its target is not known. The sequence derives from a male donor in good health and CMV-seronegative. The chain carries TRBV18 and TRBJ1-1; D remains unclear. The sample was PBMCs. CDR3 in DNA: TGTGCCAGCTCACCAGAGTTTGGGCAAAACGGAGCTTTCTTT. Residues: CASSPEFGQNGAFF.